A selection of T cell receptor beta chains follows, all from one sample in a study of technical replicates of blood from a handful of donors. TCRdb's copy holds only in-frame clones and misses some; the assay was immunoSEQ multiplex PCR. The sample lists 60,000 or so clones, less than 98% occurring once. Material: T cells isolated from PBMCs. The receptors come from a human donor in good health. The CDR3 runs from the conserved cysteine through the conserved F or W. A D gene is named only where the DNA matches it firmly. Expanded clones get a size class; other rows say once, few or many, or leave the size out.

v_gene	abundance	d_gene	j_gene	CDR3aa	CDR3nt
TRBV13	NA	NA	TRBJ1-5	CASSLARTGPQHF	TGTGCCAGCAGCTTAGCCCGAACGGGGCCCCAGCATTTT
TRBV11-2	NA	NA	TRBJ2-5	CASSLVVRETQYF	TGTGCCAGCAGCTTAGTTGTCCGAGAGACCCAGTACTTC
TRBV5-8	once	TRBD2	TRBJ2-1	CASSPGTSGGSYNEQFF	TGTGCCAGCAGTCCCGGGACTAGCGGGGGGTCCTACAATGAGCAGTTCTTC
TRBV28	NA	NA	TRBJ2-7	CASIAGLIGNEQYF	TGTGCCAGCATCGCGGGACTCATAGGTAACGAGCAGTACTTC
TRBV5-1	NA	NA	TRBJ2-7	CASSLGVRFSSYEQYF	TGCGCCAGCAGCTTGGGCGTCCGCTTTAGCTCCTACGAGCAGTACTTC
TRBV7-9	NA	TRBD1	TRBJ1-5	CASSAGTDNQPQHF	TGTGCCAGCAGCGCCGGGACAGACAATCAGCCCCAGCATTTT
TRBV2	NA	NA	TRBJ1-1	CACVSLNTEAFF	TGTGCCTGCGTGAGCCTGAACACTGAAGCTTTCTTT
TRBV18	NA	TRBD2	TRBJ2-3	CASSPLVTSGGATTDTQYF	TGTGCCAGCTCACCACTCGTGACTAGCGGGGGGGCGACCACAGATACGCAGTATTTT
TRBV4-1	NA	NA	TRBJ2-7	CASSQGRGSYEQYF	TGCGCCAGCAGCCAAGGAAGAGGATCCTACGAGCAGTACTTC
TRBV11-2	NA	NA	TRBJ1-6	CASSQTGTPHNSPLHF	TGTGCCAGCAGCCAAACCGGGACACCTCATAATTCACCCCTCCACTTT
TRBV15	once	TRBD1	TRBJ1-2	CATSRSGTGYGYTF	TGTGCCACCAGCAGATCCGGGACAGGGTATGGCTACACCTTC
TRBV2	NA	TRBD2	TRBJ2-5	CASRLLLAEEETQYF	TGTGCCAGCAGATTATTACTAGCGGAGGAAGAGACCCAGTACTTC
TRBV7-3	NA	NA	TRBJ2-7	CASSPGAGDEQYF	TGTGCCAGCAGCCCCGGGGCAGGGGACGAGCAGTACTTC
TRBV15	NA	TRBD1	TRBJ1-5	CATAWGTVNQPQHF	TGTGCCACCGCGTGGGGGACAGTTAATCAGCCCCAGCATTTT
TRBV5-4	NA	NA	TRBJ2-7	CASSKDLLTHYEQYF	TGTGCCAGCAGCAAGGACTTACTAACCCACTACGAGCAGTACTTC
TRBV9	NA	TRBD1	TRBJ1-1	CASSEGDRRNTEAFF	TGTGCCAGCAGCGAAGGGGACAGGAGGAACACTGAAGCTTTCTTT
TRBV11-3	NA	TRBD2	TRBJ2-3	CASSWTSGATDTQYF	TGTGCCAGCAGCTGGACTAGCGGTGCCACAGATACGCAGTATTTT
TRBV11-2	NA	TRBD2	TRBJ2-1	CASSRTSGASSYNEQFF	TGTGCCAGCAGCCGAACTAGCGGGGCAAGCTCCTACAATGAGCAGTTCTTC
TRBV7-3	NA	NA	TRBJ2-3	CASSLSRGSTDTQYF	TGTGCCAGCAGCTTAAGTCGGGGGAGCACAGATACGCAGTATTTT
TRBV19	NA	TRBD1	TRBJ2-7	CATGTGDYEQYF	TGTGCCACGGGGACAGGGGACTACGAGCAGTACTTC
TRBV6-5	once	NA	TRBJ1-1	CASSPLTWRTEAFF	TGTGCCAGCAGTCCGCTGACTTGGAGGACTGAAGCTTTCTTT
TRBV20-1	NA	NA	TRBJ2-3	CSASWRSTQYF	TGCAGTGCTAGTTGGAGGTCTACGCAGTATTTT
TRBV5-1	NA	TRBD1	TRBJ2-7	CASSRGQGVTYEQYF	TGCGCCAGCAGCCGCGGACAGGGCGTTACCTACGAGCAGTACTTC
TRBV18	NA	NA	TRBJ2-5	CASSPRELGETQYF	TGTGCCAGCTCACCAAGGGAGCTGGGTGAGACCCAGTACTTC
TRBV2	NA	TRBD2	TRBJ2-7	CASAGTSGRIVQYF	TGTGCCAGCGCAGGGACTAGCGGGAGGATCGTGCAGTACTTC
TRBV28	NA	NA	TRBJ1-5	CASRPRKGHSNQPQHF	TGTGCCAGCAGACCCCGGAAAGGACATAGCAATCAGCCCCAGCATTTT
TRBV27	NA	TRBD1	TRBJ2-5	CASSPTPGGWTQYF	TGTGCCAGCAGTCCGACCCCAGGGGGCTGGACCCAGTACTTC
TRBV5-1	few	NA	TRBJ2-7	CASREPGCKYF	TGCGCCAGCAGAGAACCCGGTTGTAAGTACTTC
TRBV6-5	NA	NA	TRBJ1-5	CASSYSAGRNQPQHF	TGTGCCAGCAGTTACTCGGCAGGGAGGAATCAGCCCCAGCATTTT
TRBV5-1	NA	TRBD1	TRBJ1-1	CASSLHLLDRGTFNTEAFF	TGCGCCAGCAGCTTACATCTCTTAGACAGGGGAACCTTTAACACTGAAGCTTTCTTT
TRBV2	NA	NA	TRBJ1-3	CASKAGTGNTIYF	TGTGCCAGCAAGGCAGGGACTGGAAACACCATATATTTT
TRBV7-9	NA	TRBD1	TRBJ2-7	CASSLLLTGTGIYEQYF	TGTGCCAGCAGCCTCCTGCTGACCGGGACAGGGATCTACGAGCAGTACTTC
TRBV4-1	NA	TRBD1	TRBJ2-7	CASSQDLVRPDRAGEQYF	TGCGCCAGCAGCCAAGATCTGGTTCGACCGGACAGGGCCGGCGAGCAGTACTTC
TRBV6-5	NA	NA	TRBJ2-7	CASSTRDKAYEQYF	TGTGCCAGCAGTACCCGGGACAAGGCCTACGAGCAGTACTTC
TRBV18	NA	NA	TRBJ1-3	CASSPEPGRNTIYF	TGTGCCAGCTCACCCGAACCAGGGCGAAACACCATATATTTT
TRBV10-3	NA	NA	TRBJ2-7	CAISESGQGSTYEQYF	TGTGCCATCAGTGAGTCAGGTCAGGGGTCCACCTACGAGCAGTACTTC
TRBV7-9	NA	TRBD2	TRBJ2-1	CASSFGGGSYNEQFF	TGTGCCAGCAGCTTCGGCGGGGGTTCCTACAATGAGCAGTTCTTC
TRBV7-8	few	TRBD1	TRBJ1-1	CASSWRQGATEAFF	TGTGCCAGCAGCTGGAGACAGGGTGCAACTGAAGCTTTCTTT
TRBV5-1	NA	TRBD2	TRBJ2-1	CASSLEGTSGMVQFF	TGCGCCAGCAGCTTGGAGGGGACTAGCGGGATGGTTCAGTTCTTC
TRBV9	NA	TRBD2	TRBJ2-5	CASSATSGGATQYF	TGTGCCAGCAGCGCAACTAGCGGGGGGGCGACCCAGTACTTC
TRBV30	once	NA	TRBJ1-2	CARGGADYGYTF	TGTGCCAGGGGGGGGGCGGACTATGGCTACACCTTC
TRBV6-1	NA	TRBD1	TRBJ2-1	CASTTGVSYNEQFF	TGTGCCAGCACGACAGGGGTCTCCTACAATGAGCAGTTCTTC
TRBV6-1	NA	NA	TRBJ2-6	CASISNSGANVLTF	TGTGCCAGCATAAGCAACTCTGGGGCCAACGTCCTGACTTTC
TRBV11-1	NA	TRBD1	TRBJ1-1	CASSLAGQGGTEAFF	TGTGCCAGCAGCTTAGCCGGACAGGGTGGCACTGAAGCTTTCTTT
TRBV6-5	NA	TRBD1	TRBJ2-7	CASSAPGQAYEQYF	TGTGCCAGCAGCGCCCCGGGACAGGCCTACGAGCAGTACTTC
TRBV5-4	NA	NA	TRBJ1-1	CASSLAPGQSNTEAFF	TGTGCCAGCAGCTTGGCCCCAGGACAGTCGAACACTGAAGCTTTCTTT
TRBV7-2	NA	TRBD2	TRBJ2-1	CASSPGLMYSSEQFF	TGTGCCAGCAGCCCGGGACTAATGTATTCGAGTGAGCAGTTCTTC
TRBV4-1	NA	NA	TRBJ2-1	CASSQAGGHHNEQFF	TGCGCCAGCAGCCAAGCCGGCGGTCACCACAATGAGCAGTTCTTC
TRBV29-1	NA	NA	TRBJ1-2	CSVAGRQSTANYGYTF	TGCAGCGTTGCTGGAAGACAGTCCACTGCTAACTATGGCTACACCTTC
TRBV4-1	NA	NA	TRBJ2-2	CASSQAPKGVKNTGELFF	TGCGCCAGCAGCCAAGCCCCAAAAGGAGTCAAAAACACCGGGGAGCTGTTTTTT
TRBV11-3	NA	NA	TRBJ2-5	CASSLDWVRGQETQYF	TGTGCCAGCAGCTTAGATTGGGTGAGAGGTCAAGAGACCCAGTACTTC
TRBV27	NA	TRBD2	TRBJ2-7	CASSLGLAAISIYEQYF	TGTGCCAGCAGTTTAGGCCTAGCGGCGATCTCGATCTACGAGCAGTACTTC
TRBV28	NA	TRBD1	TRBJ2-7	CASSLISGGHYEQYF	TGTGCCAGCAGTTTGATTTCAGGGGGCCATTACGAGCAGTACTTC
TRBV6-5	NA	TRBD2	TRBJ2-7	CASSYSSSGRIDEQYF	TGTGCCAGCAGTTACTCGTCTAGCGGGAGGATCGACGAGCAGTACTTC
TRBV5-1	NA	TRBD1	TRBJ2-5	CASSWGQPGETQYF	TGCGCCAGCAGCTGGGGACAGCCTGGGGAGACCCAGTACTTC